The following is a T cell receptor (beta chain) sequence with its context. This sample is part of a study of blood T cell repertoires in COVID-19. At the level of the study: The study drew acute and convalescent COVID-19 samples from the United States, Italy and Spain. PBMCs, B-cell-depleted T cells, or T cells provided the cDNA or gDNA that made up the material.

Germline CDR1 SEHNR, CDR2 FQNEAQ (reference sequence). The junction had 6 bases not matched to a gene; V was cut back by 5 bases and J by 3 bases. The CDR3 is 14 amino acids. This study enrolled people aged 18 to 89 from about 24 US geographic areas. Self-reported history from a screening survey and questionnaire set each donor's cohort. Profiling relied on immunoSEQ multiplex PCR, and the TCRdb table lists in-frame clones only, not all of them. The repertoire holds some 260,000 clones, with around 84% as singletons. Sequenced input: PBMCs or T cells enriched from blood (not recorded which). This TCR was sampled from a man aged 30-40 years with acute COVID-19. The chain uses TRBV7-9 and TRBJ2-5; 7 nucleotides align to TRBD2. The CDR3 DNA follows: TGTGCCAGCAGCCTCGGGCTAGCGGAAGAGACCCAGTACTTC. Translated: CASSLGLAEETQYF. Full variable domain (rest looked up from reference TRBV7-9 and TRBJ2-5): DTGVSQNPRHKITKRGQNVTFRCDPISEHNRLYWYRQTLGQGPEFLTYFQNEAQLEKSRLLSDRFSAERPKGSFSTLEIQRTEQGDSAMYLCASSLGLAEETQYFGPGTRLLVL.